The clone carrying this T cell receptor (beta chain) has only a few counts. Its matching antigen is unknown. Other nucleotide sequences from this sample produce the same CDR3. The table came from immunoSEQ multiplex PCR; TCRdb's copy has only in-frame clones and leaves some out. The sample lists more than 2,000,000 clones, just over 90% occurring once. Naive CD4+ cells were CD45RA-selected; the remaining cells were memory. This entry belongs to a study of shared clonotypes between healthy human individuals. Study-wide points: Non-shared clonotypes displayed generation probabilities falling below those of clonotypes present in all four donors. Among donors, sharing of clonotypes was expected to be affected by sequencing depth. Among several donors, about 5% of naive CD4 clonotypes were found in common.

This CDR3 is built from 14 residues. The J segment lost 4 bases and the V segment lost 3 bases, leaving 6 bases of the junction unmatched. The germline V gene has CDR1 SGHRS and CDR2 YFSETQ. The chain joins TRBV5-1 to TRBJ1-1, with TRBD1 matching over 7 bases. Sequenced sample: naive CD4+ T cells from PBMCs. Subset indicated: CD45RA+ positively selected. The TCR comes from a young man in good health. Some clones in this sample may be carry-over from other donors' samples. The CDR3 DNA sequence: TGCGCCAGCAGCTCCGACAGGGTGGGCACTGAAGCTTTCTTT. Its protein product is CASSSDRVGTEAFF.